One sample yielded the 31 T cell receptor beta chains listed below, sequenced in a study of shared clonotypes between healthy human individuals. Naive CD8 populations comprised CD45RO-negative cells positively selected for CCR7, excluding terminally differentiated effector memory CD45RA+ cells. Here immunoSEQ multiplex PCR was the method, and the copy in TCRdb shows in-frame clones only, minus some. The sample contains over 2 million clones, about 94% of which appear only once. The sequenced sample was naive CD8+ T cells sorted from blood. The origin of the receptors is a man aged 18-30 years in good health.

The J gene is TRBJ2-7, the V gene TRBV2, with D maybe TRBD1 (5 bases). The CDR3 is 16 amino acids. Germline CDR1 is SNHLY and CDR2 is FYNNEI. The germline V and J ends were trimmed by 7 bases and 5 bases, with 24 bases remaining between them. For the CDR3, the DNA is TGTGCCAGCAACTACAACACCGAGCAGGGATGGGACGAGCAGTACTTC. As protein: CASNYNTEQGWDEQYF.

The J gene is TRBJ2-3, the V gene TRBV7-6; 8 positions agree with TRBD2. The germline V gene encodes CDR1 SGHVS and CDR2 FNYEAQ. The CDR3 runs 13 residues. V gave up 3 bases and J gave up 5 bases; unmatched junction bases: 1. In DNA, the CDR3 is TGTGCCAGCAGCTTCGGGGGGGGAGATACGCAGTATTTT. It is translated as CASSFGGGDTQYF.

This clone was recorded once. The rearrangement uses TRBV28 and TRBJ1-5; D is undetermined. The CDR3 is 13 residues long. The germline gives CDR1 MDHEN, CDR2 SYDVKM. Trimming stripped 7 bases from V and 6 bases from J, with 13 bases between. The DNA for the CDR3 is TGTGCCAGCACGGCCCTGGGAGTTCAGCCCCAGCATTTT. As protein: CASTALGVQPQHF. Supplemented by reference TRBV28 and TRBJ1-5, the full variable domain reads DVKVTQSSRYLVKRTGEKVFLECVQDMDHENMFWYRQDPGLGLRLIYFSYDVKMKEKGDIPEGYSVSREKKERFSLILESASTNQTSMYLCASTALGVQPQHFGDGTRLSIL.

In regard to this clone: The same CDR3 can be traced to other DNA sequences in this sample. The chain employs TRBV7-9 and TRBJ1-1; D not resolved. The germline V gene encodes CDR1 SEHNR and CDR2 FQNEAQ (reference sequence). The CDR3 sequence is 12 residues long. The V gene lost 5 bases and the J gene lost 5 bases, with 9 bases spanning the gap. CDR3 sequence reads: CASSPLGTEAFF. CDR3 DNA sequence: TGTGCCAGCAGCCCCCTCGGGACTGAAGCTTTCTTT.

This chain joins TRBV30 and TRBJ1-2; 8 nucleotides line up with TRBD1. Unmatched junction bases numbered 2, after V lost 5 bases and J lost 3 bases. CDR3 length equals 12 residues. Germline loops: CDR1 GTSNPN, CDR2 SVGIG (reference sequence). The CDR3 DNA is TGTGCCTGGGAGACAGGGGACTATGGCTACACCTTC. The encoded protein is CAWETGDYGYTF. Filled out from reference TRBV30 and TRBJ1-2, the complete variable domain reads SQTIHQWPATLVQPVGSPLSLECTVEGTSNPNLYWYRQAAGRGLQLLFYSVGIGQISSEVPQNLSASRPQDRQFILSSKKLLLSDSGFYLCAWETGDYGYTFGSGTRLTVV.

The chain combines TRBV29-1 with TRBJ1-2, with D unresolved. This CDR3 is built from 15 residues. Trimming pared 3 bases from V and 4 bases from J, leaving 18 bases between. CDR1 and CDR2 (germline): SQVTM, ANQGSEA. The CDR3 protein is CSVEVPLLAPYGYTF. CDR3 coding DNA: TGCAGCGTTGAGGTCCCCTTATTGGCCCCCTATGGCTACACCTTC.

This chain links TRBV27 with TRBJ1-2, with a possible D match to TRBD1 (6 bases). V shed 2 bases and J shed 5 bases, with 18 bases lying between them. This CDR3 spans 16 amino acids. Germline-derived CDR1 and CDR2 are MNHEY and SMNVEV (reference sequence). The CDR3 DNA follows: TGTGCCAGCAGTTTAACAGGGCCCAAAAACTTGTATGGCTACACCTTC. Its protein product is CASSLTGPKNLYGYTF.

In this sample, this clone turned up once. The J gene is TRBJ2-5, the V gene TRBV11-2; 8 bases map to TRBD1. Germline CDR1 reads SGHAT; CDR2 reads FQNNGV. J was trimmed by 5 bases and V by 11 bases; bases with no gene match: 7. The CDR3 loop spans 12 amino acids. The CDR3 bases are TGTGCCGGACAGGGACGGGAGGAGACCCAGTACTTC. It yields the protein CAGQGREETQYF.

The V gene is TRBV11-2, the J gene TRBJ1-2; no clear D. The V and J ends lost 2 bases and 3 bases respectively, with 7 bases between them. Germline CDR1 SGHAT, CDR2 FQNNGV. CDR3 length: 13 residues. Here the CDR3 reads CASSLSMDYGYTF. CDR3 bases: TGTGCCAGCAGCTTAAGTATGGACTATGGCTACACCTTC.

The chain employs TRBV7-2 and TRBJ2-5, with 9 bases fitting TRBD1. Germline V gene lookup returns CDR1 SGHTA and CDR2 FQGNSA. This CDR3 is 14 amino acids long. The ends lost 3 bases at V and 5 bases at J; junction bases unmatched: 4. The CDR3 spells CASSFNRGRETQYF. The CDR3 coding sequence is TGTGCCAGCAGCTTCAACAGGGGGCGTGAGACCCAGTACTTC. The entire variable domain, with the rest obtained from reference TRBV7-2 and TRBJ2-5, is as follows: GAGVSQSPSNKVTEKGKDVELRCDPISGHTALYWYRQSLGQGLEFLIYFQGNSAPDKSGLPSDRFSAERTGGSVSTLTIQRTQQEDSAVYLCASSFNRGRETQYFGPGTRLLVL.

The chain's CDR3 is CASSLVASGSLTYEQYF. The CDR3 coding sequence is TGTGCCAGCAGCTTAGTCGCTAGCGGGAGCCTTACCTACGAGCAGTACTTC. This chain connects TRBV7-8 to TRBJ2-7; TRBD2 matches 10 bases. The CDR3 extends over 17 amino acids. Germline V gene lookup returns CDR1 SGHVS and CDR2 FQNEAQ. The junction had 8 bases not matched to a gene; V was cut back by 1 base and J by 2 bases.

This clone has a single count. V gene TRBV10-3 combines with J gene TRBJ1-5; 7 nucleotides match TRBD1. The germline gives CDR1 ENHRY, CDR2 SYGVKD. Unmatched junction bases numbered 8, after V lost 0 bases and J lost 3 bases. This CDR3 region has 17 residues. The CDR3 protein is CAISESGVEGANQPQHF. For the CDR3, the DNA is TGTGCCATCAGTGAGTCCGGGGTGGAGGGGGCCAATCAGCCCCAGCATTTT.

V usage is TRBV4-3 and J usage is TRBJ1-1; perhaps TRBD1 as D (5 bases). This CDR3 comprises 15 residues. The V and J ends lost 2 bases and 6 bases respectively, with 16 bases between them. Germline-derived CDR1 and CDR2 are LGHNA and YSLEER. The CDR3 DNA reads TGCGCCAGCAGCCAATGGGTAGGGGAAGGTCCTGAAGCTTTCTTT. Its protein product is CASSQWVGEGPEAFF.

This clone occurred a few times. The chain joins TRBV6-5 to TRBJ2-7, with a tentative D call TRBD1 (5 bases). CDR3 length equals 15 residues. Trimming removed 0 bases from V and 4 bases from J, with 13 bases in between. Germline V gene sequence: CDR1 MNHEY, CDR2 SVGAGI. The CDR3 spells CASSYSLARAYEQYF. The CDR3 nucleotides read TGTGCCAGCAGTTACTCCCTTGCCAGGGCGTACGAGCAGTACTTC.

This sequence joins TRBV4-1 and TRBJ2-7, with D tentatively TRBD1 (5 bases). V shed 0 bases and J shed 5 bases, with 23 bases lying between them. CDR1 MGHRA and CDR2 YSYEKL come from the germline V gene. This CDR3 comprises 18 residues. The CDR3 reads CASSQDAPGYAFSDEQYF. In DNA, the CDR3 is TGCGCCAGCAGCCAAGATGCCCCAGGGTACGCCTTCAGCGACGAGCAGTACTTC.

This rearrangement joins TRBV9 to TRBJ2-1; unclear D gene. CDR3 length: 14 amino acids. Trimming took off 4 bases at V and 6 bases at J, with 14 bases between the two ends. Germline values: CDR1 SGDLS, CDR2 YYNGEE. The CDR3 DNA reads TGTGCCAGCAGCCTCACGATCCTTCGCAATGAGCAGTTCTTC. Amino acids: CASSLTILRNEQFF.

In the case of this clone: The same CDR3 arises from other DNA sequences in this sample as well. The CDR3 here is CASSLPDSYEQYF. The CDR3 bases are TGCGCCAGCAGCTTGCCAGACTCCTACGAGCAGTACTTC. The rearrangement links TRBV5-1 to TRBJ2-7; D remains unclear. The CDR3 runs to 13 residues. V was clipped by 1 base and J by 0 bases, with 5 bases between them. The germline V gene has CDR1 SGHRS and CDR2 YFSETQ.

The chain has TRBV7-8 and TRBJ2-5; 10 bases agree with TRBD2. V gave up 3 bases and J gave up 1 base; unmatched junction bases: 8. The germline gives CDR1 SGHVS, CDR2 FQNEAQ. The CDR3 runs 17 residues. The CDR3 protein is CASSFPGLADFQETQYF. CDR3 nucleotides: TGTGCCAGCAGCTTCCCAGGACTAGCGGACTTCCAAGAGACCCAGTACTTC.

The chain carries TRBV10-3 and TRBJ2-2; 12 nucleotides line up with TRBD1. Germline CDR1 ENHRY, CDR2 SYGVKD. The CDR3 has 15 amino acids. V lost 10 bases to trimming and J lost 7 bases; unmatched junction nucleotides: 10. This CDR3 reads CATRGQGAKGGELFF. The CDR3 DNA is TGTGCCACCAGGGGACAGGGGGCGAAAGGCGGGGAGCTGTTTTTT.

The genes are TRBV11-1 and TRBJ2-5; TRBD2 agrees at 13 bases. Germline CDR1 is SGHAT and CDR2 is FQDESV (reference sequence). The CDR3 extends over 15 amino acids. The V and J ends lost 4 bases and 5 bases, in that order; junction bases with no gene match: 4. The CDR3 DNA reads TGTGCCAGCAGCTGGAGACTAGCGGGGGGTGAGACCCAGTACTTC. This gives the protein CASSWRLAGGETQYF.

The chain has TRBV2 and TRBJ1-1, with a tentative D call TRBD1 (6 bases). Trimming took 3 bases from V and 4 from J, leaving 18 bases between them. Germline CDR1 is SNHLY and CDR2 is FYNNEI. CDR3 length: 16 amino acids. In DNA, the CDR3 is TGTGCCAGCAGTGATACTCACTCAGGGGCTGGCACTGAAGCTTTCTTT. It codes for CASSDTHSGAGTEAFF. Together with reference TRBV2 and TRBJ1-1, the CDR3 gives the full variable domain: EPEVTQTPSHQVTQMGQEVILRCVPISNHLYFYWYRQILGQKVEFLVSFYNNEISEKSEIFDDQFSVERPDGSNFTLKIRSTKLEDSAMYFCASSDTHSGAGTEAFFGQGTRLTVV.

The count of this clone is one. This chain joins TRBV4-2 and TRBJ2-2; D is undetermined. The V gene's germline CDR1 is LGHNA and CDR2 YNFKEQ. With 3 bases removed from V and 5 bases from J, the gap between germline ends came to 7 bases. CDR3 length equals 13 residues. The CDR3 spells CASSQTLTGELFF. Written as DNA, the CDR3 is TGTGCCAGCAGCCAGACTCTTACCGGGGAGCTGTTTTTT.

This clone appeared a single time. This specimen includes other DNA sequences encoding the same CDR3. CDR3: CASSDGATYEQYF. The CDR3 DNA follows: TGCGCCAGCAGTGACGGGGCAACCTACGAGCAGTACTTC. V is TRBV10-2 and J is TRBJ2-7; D could derive from TRBD1 or TRBD2 (5 bases each). The length of the CDR3 is 13 residues. In germline, CDR1 is WSHSY, CDR2 SAAADI. The V gene lost 3 bases and the J gene lost 2 bases, with 8 bases spanning the gap.

The rearrangement uses TRBV4-1 and TRBJ1-1, with 8 bases identical to TRBD1. V was pared by 4 bases and J by 5 bases, with 9 bases of the junction left unmatched. In germline, CDR1 is MGHRA, CDR2 YSYEKL. The CDR3 sequence is 15 residues long. DNA of the CDR3: TGCGCCAGCAGCCCCGAAGGGACAGGCAAGACTGAAGCTTTCTTT. Translating gives CASSPEGTGKTEAFF.

The rearrangement uses TRBV12-5 and TRBJ1-5; no reliable D call. The CDR3 sequence is 18 residues long. Germline values: CDR1 LGHNT, CDR2 FRNRAP. The V end lost 1 base, the J end lost 7 bases, and 23 bases lay between the germline ends. CDR3 sequence reads: CASGLGDQPGIRVQPQHF. The DNA of the CDR3 is TGTGCTAGTGGTTTGGGAGACCAGCCGGGGATCCGGGTGCAGCCCCAGCATTTT.

The chain combines TRBV2 with TRBJ2-7; TRBD2 matches at 8 bases. The trim removed 6 bases at V and 2 bases at J, leaving 15 bases unmatched. Germline loops: CDR1 SNHLY, CDR2 FYNNEI. The CDR3 consists of 17 residues. CDR3 nucleotides: TGTGCCAGCAGCTACGGAGAGGGCGGGGGGTCGCCCTACGAGCAGTACTTC. Encoded protein: CASSYGEGGGSPYEQYF.

The rearrangement joins TRBV7-8 to TRBJ2-7; D not resolved. This CDR3 spans 12 amino acids. CDR1 and CDR2 (germline): SGHVS, FQNEAQ. V was shortened by 3 bases and J by 3 bases, with 6 bases between the two germline ends. CDR3 sequence: CASSFGNYEQYF. CDR3 coding DNA: TGTGCCAGCAGCTTTGGGAACTACGAGCAGTACTTC.

The chain employs TRBV27 and TRBJ2-7; no clear D. CDR1 is MNHEY and CDR2 is SMNVEV in the germline V gene (reference sequence). The ends were cut back, 2 bases at V and 3 bases at J, with 8 bases in the middle. CDR3 length equals 13 residues. The DNA for the CDR3 is TGTGCCAGCAGTTTAGCGGACGGCTACGAGCAGTACTTC. This gives the protein CASSLADGYEQYF.

The gene calls are TRBV28 and TRBJ1-5; the D is unclear. The CDR3 has 16 amino acids. Looked up from germline, CDR1 is MDHEN and CDR2 is SYDVKM. Trimming pared 3 bases from V and 7 bases from J, leaving 19 bases between. CDR3 region: CASSLEGPGYIQPQHF. CDR3 nucleotides: TGTGCCAGCAGTTTGGAAGGGCCCGGTTACATCCAGCCCCAGCATTTT.

This clone was detected a few times. Other DNA variants within this sample encode the same CDR3. V usage is TRBV10-2 and J usage is TRBJ2-7; D is perhaps TRBD2 (6 bases). V lost 6 bases and J lost 3, with 9 bases in between. CDR3 size: 12 residues. Germline V CDR1 and CDR2: WSHSY, SAAADI. The DNA of the CDR3 is TGCGCCAGCAGCGGGAGCGGCTACGAGCAGTACTTC. This codes for CASSGSGYEQYF.

The rearrangement joins TRBV5-6 to TRBJ2-2; 13 nucleotides match TRBD2. V gave up 4 bases and J gave up 7 bases; unmatched junction bases: 7. CDR1 SGHDT and CDR2 YYEEEE come from the germline V gene. The CDR3 totals 16 residues. The CDR3 loop is CASSPGLAGASGELFF. CDR3 nucleotide sequence: TGTGCCAGCAGCCCTGGACTAGCGGGAGCGAGCGGGGAGCTGTTTTTT.